Below, one T cell receptor beta chain is given with its context. Germline values: CDR1 MNHEY, CDR2 SMNVEV (reference sequence). The length of the CDR3 is 15 residues. TCRdb called the PCR reads again in MiXCR, with one record for every CDR3 protein. This table holds 9,000 to 13,000 distinct CDR3 sequences, around 28% found once. The entry originates in a study of immune characterization of retroperitoneal liposarcoma. Material: tumor tissue. The source of this sequence is a male donor with retroperitoneal liposarcoma. This chain uses TRBV27 with TRBJ2-1, with D perhaps TRBD1 or TRBD2 (6 bases each). The DNA end is a closer match to TRBJ2-7, so the J assignment may be wrong. CDR3 DNA sequence: TGTGCCAGCAGTTTTAAACGGGGGCCCACCTACGAGCAGTACTTC. Translating gives CASSFKRGPTYEQYF.